Reported below is one T cell receptor beta chain. Its target is unknown. This sample is part of a study of T cell clones after liver transplantation. TCRdb keeps only in-frame clones here, not all; method: immunoSEQ multiplex PCR. The table includes some 120,000 clones, 90% detected once. Findings and limits, study-wide: Rather than being deleted, graft donor-reactive T cells may have moved into the graft.

Thawed unstimulated PBMCs were FACS-sorted by CD3, CD4 and CD8 into two populations. The origin of this receptor is a human patient who received a liver transplant. Some T cells may be graft donor cells. The starting material was CD4+ T cells from blood, obtained 12 months after liver transplant.

CDR3 protein: CASSLMGGTDTQYF. Here the CDR3 DNA reads TGTGCCAGCAGCCTAATGGGGGGTACAGATACGCAGTATTTT. The rearrangement uses TRBV7-9 and TRBJ2-3, with D tentatively TRBD2 (6 bases). Germline V gene sequence: CDR1 SEHNR, CDR2 FQNEAQ (reference sequence). The CDR3 contains 14 residues. Trimming stripped 5 bases from V and 3 bases from J, with 12 bases between.